A selection of T cell receptor beta chains follows, all from one sample in a study of PD-1 blockade in classical Hodgkin lymphoma. Assay used: immunoSEQ multiplex PCR; TCRdb lists only in-frame clones, some missing. Found here are 24,000 or so clones, 81% of them singletons; the top ten hold about 19%. Sequenced here: peripheral blood mononuclear cells (PBMCs), sampled before the second cycle of nivolumab. These receptors originate from a human donor with classical Hodgkin lymphoma. Each CDR3 is given with its conserved first and last residue. Fields, in order: D gene, V gene, J gene, clone size, CDR3 DNA, CDR3 protein. The D gene is left open where the match is weak. Rows may omit the clone size; those that give it use once, few, many or a size class.

TRBD1	TRBV29-1	TRBJ2-7	NA	TGCAGCGTTTCCGGGACAGGGGTTTTATCCCACGAGCAGTACTTC	CSVSGTGVLSHEQYF
TRBD2	TRBV5-1	TRBJ2-7	NA	TGCGCCAGCAGCTTTTCGGGAGGGCCTTTTTACGAGCAGTACTTC	CASSFSGGPFYEQYF
NA	TRBV10-3	TRBJ2-2	NA	TGTGCCATCAGTGGAGAGGCAGGGACCGGGGAGCTGTTTTTT	CAISGEAGTGELFF
NA	TRBV28	TRBJ1-5	NA	TGTGCCAGCAGTTTTGTGGTGGCTGTGGGGCCCCAGCATTTT	CASSFVVAVGPQHF
NA	TRBV19	TRBJ2-4	NA	TGTGCCAGTAGTATAGCGGCCAGGGTAGCCAAAAACATTCAGTACTTC	CASSIAARVAKNIQYF
TRBD1	TRBV28	TRBJ2-2	once	TGTGCCAGCACCGAGGGGGACAGGGAGGTCGGGGAGCTGTTTTTT	CASTEGDREVGELFF
NA	TRBV18	TRBJ1-3	NA	TGTGCCAGCTCACCAGCCTGGGAAAAGGGGCGCGGAAACACCATATATTTT	CASSPAWEKGRGNTIYF
NA	TRBV9	TRBJ2-2	NA	TGTGCCAGCAGCGTCGAGACACTTAACACCGGGGAGCTGTTTTTT	CASSVETLNTGELFF
NA	TRBV27	TRBJ1-1	NA	TGTGCCAGCAGTTTATGGGGCCGACCGAACACTGAAGCTTTCTTT	CASSLWGRPNTEAFF
NA	TRBV30	TRBJ1-2	NA	TGTGCCTGGAGTGGTAGTTCGGGCTGGGGCTATGGCTACACCTTC	CAWSGSSGWGYGYTF
NA	TRBV5-1	TRBJ1-1	NA	TGCGCCAGCAGCCTCCAACTACCCATGAACACTGAAGCTTTCTTT	CASSLQLPMNTEAFF
NA	TRBV11-3	TRBJ2-5	NA	TGTGCCAGCAGTATAAACGGGGAGACCCAGTACTTC	CASSINGETQYF
NA	TRBV11-2	TRBJ2-1	NA	TGTGCCAGCAGCACGGGGCAGGCGTCCTACAATGAGCAGTTCTTC	CASSTGQASYNEQFF
NA	TRBV7-9	TRBJ2-5	few	TGTGCCAGCAGCTTAGCGTTGGGATGGGAGACCCAGTACTTC	CASSLALGWETQYF
TRBD2	TRBV28	TRBJ2-7	few	TGTGCCAGCAGTCTCCAACTAGCGGGAGCCTACGAGCAGTACTTC	CASSLQLAGAYEQYF
TRBD1	TRBV11-2	TRBJ1-2	NA	TGTGCCAGCAGGGGATTGGCAGGGGGCTTCGATGGCTACACCTTC	CASRGLAGGFDGYTF
NA	TRBV6-5	TRBJ1-2	few	TGTGCCAGCAGTGGGGCCTATGGCTACACCTTC	CASSGAYGYTF
NA	TRBV30	TRBJ1-1	NA	TGTGCATCAAACCCCAGGGGCACTAACACTGAAGCTTTCTTT	CASNPRGTNTEAFF
TRBD2	TRBV19	TRBJ2-1	NA	TGTGCCAGTAGCCCCACCATAGCGGGGTATTACAATGAGCAGTTCTTC	CASSPTIAGYYNEQFF
TRBD1	TRBV5-1	TRBJ2-6	NA	TGCGCCAGCAGCTTGGGACAGGGTGTAACCGGGGCCAACGTCCTGACTTTC	CASSLGQGVTGANVLTF
NA	TRBV7-8	TRBJ1-1	NA	TGTGCCAGCAGCTTAGGACAGAACACTGAAGCTTTCTTT	CASSLGQNTEAFF
NA	TRBV6-5	TRBJ2-1	NA	TGTGCCAGCAGTTACTCGAAAGCAGGGGCCTACAATGAGCAGTTCTTC	CASSYSKAGAYNEQFF
NA	TRBV4-2	TRBJ1-6	NA	TGTGCCAGCAGCCAAGATATCGGCGCGGCGAATTCACCCCTCCACTTT	CASSQDIGAANSPLHF
TRBD2	TRBV30	TRBJ2-7	NA	TGTGCCTGGAGTGTTGGGTTAGCGGGGGCCTACGAGCAGTACTTC	CAWSVGLAGAYEQYF
NA	TRBV29-1	TRBJ2-7	NA	TGCAGCGTTGAAACAGGGATCTACGAGCAGTACTTC	CSVETGIYEQYF
TRBD1	TRBV5-1	TRBJ2-7	NA	TGCGCCAGCAGCTACAGGGGCAGCGAGCAGTACTTC	CASSYRGSEQYF
NA	TRBV19	TRBJ1-1	NA	TGTGCCAGTAGTATCGGAGGGCCCACTGAAGCTTTCTTT	CASSIGGPTEAFF
NA	TRBV6-1	TRBJ1-1	NA	TGTGCCACCGACAGGCATAACACTGAAGCTTTCTTT	CATDRHNTEAFF
TRBD2	TRBV9	TRBJ2-1	NA	TGTGCCAGCAACCTCCCAGCGGGAGGGGCCGAAAGGGGTGAGCAGTTCTTC	CASNLPAGGAERGEQFF
TRBD2	TRBV6-5	TRBJ2-1	NA	TGTGCCAGCAGGACCGGGACTAGCGGATACAATGAGCAGTTCTTC	CASRTGTSGYNEQFF
NA	TRBV28	TRBJ1-1	NA	TGTGCCAGCAGTTTACTGAGGAGCATGAACACTGAAGCTTTCTTT	CASSLLRSMNTEAFF
NA	TRBV6-6	TRBJ1-1	few	TGTGCCAGCAGCCCACCGACCAATTGGGTTGAAGCTTTCTTT	CASSPPTNWVEAFF
NA	TRBV10-3	TRBJ2-7	once	TGTGCCATCAGTGAGTCTCCGGGACCGCGGTACGAGCAGTACTTC	CAISESPGPRYEQYF
NA	TRBV7-2	TRBJ1-2	NA	TGTGCCAGCAGCCCACGAGGTGACGGAAAGTACTATGGCTACACCTTC	CASSPRGDGKYYGYTF
TRBD1	TRBV6-5	TRBJ2-7	NA	TGTGCCAGCAGTTATTCCGGGACAGTACCCTACGAGCAGTACTTC	CASSYSGTVPYEQYF
TRBD1	TRBV27	TRBJ1-4	few	TGTGCCAGCAGTACGGACAGGGGAAGGGAAAAACTGTTTTTT	CASSTDRGREKLFF
TRBD2	TRBV11-3	TRBJ2-1	NA	TGTGCCAGCAGCTTCGGGGGGAGACGTGGTAATGAGCAGTTCTTC	CASSFGGRRGNEQFF
NA	TRBV5-4	TRBJ1-1	NA	TGTGCCAGCAGCCCGGACCCGAACACTGAAGCTTTCTTT	CASSPDPNTEAFF
TRBD2	TRBV4-1	TRBJ2-5	NA	TGCGCCAGCAGCCAGCCGACTAGCGGGAGACAAGAGACCCAGTACTTC	CASSQPTSGRQETQYF
NA	TRBV5-1	TRBJ2-5	NA	TGCGCCAGCAGCTTGAAAATAGGGATGGAGACCCAGTACTTC	CASSLKIGMETQYF
TRBD2	TRBV11-3	TRBJ2-1	few	TGTGCCAGCAGCCAAGGACTAGCGGGAGCAGGCGAGCAGTTCTTC	CASSQGLAGAGEQFF
TRBD1	TRBV18	TRBJ2-1	NA	TGTGCCAGCTCACCACCGGGACAGGGATTCAATGAGCAGTTCTTC	CASSPPGQGFNEQFF
TRBD1	TRBV28	TRBJ1-1	NA	TGTGCCAGCAATCTCTGGGACAGGGTGAACACTGAAGCTTTCTTT	CASNLWDRVNTEAFF
NA	TRBV7-2	TRBJ1-5	NA	TGTGCCAGCAGCCCTGGGGGTGGGAAAGGGATTAGTCAGCCCCAGCATTTT	CASSPGGGKGISQPQHF
NA	TRBV5-1	TRBJ2-2	once	TGCGCCAGCAGCTTTTTATACACCGGGGAGCTGTTTTTT	CASSFLYTGELFF
TRBD2	TRBV30	TRBJ2-5	NA	TGTGCCTGGAGGGGACTAGCGGGGGGGCTAGAGACCCAGTACTTC	CAWRGLAGGLETQYF
TRBD2	TRBV6-1	TRBJ2-5	NA	TGTGCCAGCAGGGTCGCCGGGGGGGAGACCCAGTACTTC	CASRVAGGETQYF
NA	TRBV28	TRBJ2-7	NA	TGTGCCAGCAGCCCAGCTTGGGGGAGGAGCTCCTACGAGCAGTACTTC	CASSPAWGRSSYEQYF
TRBD2	TRBV9	TRBJ2-3	NA	TGTGCCAGCAGCGTCGGGGGGGGGAGGACAGATACGCAGTATTTT	CASSVGGGRTDTQYF
TRBD1	TRBV19	TRBJ2-3	NA	TGTGCCAGTAGTATAGATGTGGGGACAGGGCGGACAGATACGCAGTATTTT	CASSIDVGTGRTDTQYF
NA	TRBV28	TRBJ1-4	NA	TGTGCCAGCCGAACAGGTCCCCATAATGAAAAACTGTTTTTT	CASRTGPHNEKLFF
NA	TRBV28	TRBJ1-4	NA	TGTGCCAGCAGCCCCGCCCAGGGTAATGAAAAACTGTTTTTT	CASSPAQGNEKLFF
TRBD1	TRBV6-6	TRBJ2-7	NA	TGTGCCAGCAGAGGGGTCCAGGGGGCCTACGAGCAGTACTTC	CASRGVQGAYEQYF
NA	TRBV5-4	TRBJ2-5	NA	TGTGCCAGCAGCTTGGCCAATCAGGGATGGCAAGAGACCCAGTACTTC	CASSLANQGWQETQYF